These T cell receptor beta chains were read from a single sample in a study of T cell repertoires in cytomegalovirus infection. MiXCR, applied by TCRdb to the reads, yields one record per CDR3 protein. The sample shows roughly 500,000 distinct CDR3 sequences, 30% to 40% of them seen only once. These receptors are not linked to any known antigen. The sample was cultured PBMCs, taken from culture after CMV antigen stimulation. These receptors all stem from a human donor in good health (CMV status not recorded). Some clones in this sample may be carry-over from other donors' samples. Both conserved end residues are part of each CDR3. D genes are given only for firm matches. Part of the rows lack a size; the others show once, few, many or a class for expanded clones.

j_gene,abundance,v_gene,d_gene,CDR3nt,CDR3aa
TRBJ2-1,.,TRBV7-8,TRBD2,TGTGCCAGCAGCTCGCACCGACTAGCGGGCAGGAAGTTCTTC,CASSSHRLAGRKFF
TRBJ2-2,.,TRBV7-8,TRBD2,TGTGCCAGCAGCTTAGGAAGGACTAGCGGGAGGCAGGGAACCGGGGAGCTGTTTTTT,CASSLGRTSGRQGTGELFF
TRBJ2-7,.,TRBV28,.,TGTGCCAGCAGTTTACCCCAGGCCTACGAGCAGTACTTC,CASSLPQAYEQYF
TRBJ1-1,.,TRBV5-4,TRBD1,TGTGCCAGCAGCTTGGCAGGGGGCAAGTGGACTGAAGCTTTCTTT,CASSLAGGKWTEAFF
TRBJ2-1,.,TRBV6-5,TRBD1,TGTGCCAGCAGACGACAGGGGCCTCTTTCGGGGAATGAGCAGTTCTTC,CASRRQGPLSGNEQFF
TRBJ1-2,few,TRBV7-9,TRBD1,TGTGCCAGCAGCTTGGGAGCAGGGGGGTACTATGGCTACACCTTC,CASSLGAGGYYGYTF
TRBJ2-7,.,TRBV7-8,.,TGTGCCAGCAGCTTTGGGACAATTACCTACGAGCAGTACTTC,CASSFGTITYEQYF
TRBJ1-4,.,TRBV5-1,TRBD1,TGCGCCAGCAGCCGACAGGGGCCGGATGAAAAACTGTTTTTT,CASSRQGPDEKLFF
TRBJ2-1,.,TRBV12-3/TRBV12-4,TRBD2,TGTGCCAGCAGTTTCAGCCGCGGGAGAAGCGACAATGAGCAGTTCTTC,CASSFSRGRSDNEQFF
TRBJ1-2,few,TRBV7-8,.,TGTGCCAGCAGCTCGGGGGATAACTATGGCTACACCTTC,CASSSGDNYGYTF
TRBJ2-5,few,TRBV7-8,.,TGTGCCGACGGGGGCGGGAGAAAAGAGACCCAGTACTTC,CADGGGRKETQYF
TRBJ2-5,.,TRBV10-3,.,TGTGCCATCAGATGGGACGGGGAAGAGACCCAGTACTTC,CAIRWDGEETQYF
TRBJ2-3,few,TRBV4-3,TRBD2,TGCGCCAGCAGCGCGAAGCCCCGGACTAGCGGGAGCTGGGATACGCAGTATTTT,CASSAKPRTSGSWDTQYF
TRBJ2-2,.,TRBV19,.,TGTGCCAGTAGTATCCCCCCGTTTACCGGGGAGCTGTTTTTT,CASSIPPFTGELFF
TRBJ2-2,many,TRBV7-8,.,TGTGCCAGCAGCCCGCTCACAAGAAACACCGGGGAGCTGTTTTTT,CASSPLTRNTGELFF
TRBJ2-7,.,TRBV20-1,TRBD2,TGCAGTGCGTGGCCTAGCGGGATTATCCACGAGCAGTACTTC,CSAWPSGIIHEQYF
TRBJ2-1,.,TRBV29-1,.,TGCAGCGTGGCGGACTCCCAGGAGTTCTTT,CSVADSQEFF
TRBJ1-1,few,TRBV5-1,TRBD1,TGCGCCAGCAGCCCCGGGGACAGGAACACTGAAGCTTTCTTT,CASSPGDRNTEAFF
TRBJ1-5,.,TRBV6-5,.,TGTGCCAGCAGGAGATGGAGCAATCAGCCCCAGCATTTT,CASRRWSNQPQHF
TRBJ2-5,.,TRBV2,.,TGTGCCAGTACGATCAGAGAGACCCAGTACTTC,CASTIRETQYF
TRBJ2-1,.,TRBV4-3,.,TGCGCCAGCAGGGAATTCCGGGGCCCTCCCAGCTCCTACAATGAGCAGTTCTTC,CASREFRGPPSSYNEQFF
TRBJ2-5,.,TRBV12-3/TRBV12-4,TRBD2,TGTGCCAGCAGTCCAGCGGGAGTAACGGAGACCCAGTACTTC,CASSPAGVTETQYF
TRBJ1-6,.,TRBV6-1,TRBD1,TGTGCCAGCAGAGCTTCCGACAGGGGTGGTAGTTCACCCCTCCACTTT,CASRASDRGGSSPLHF
TRBJ1-2,.,TRBV19,.,TGTGCCAGTAGTATCAGCTCGAGGGGCTACACCTTC,CASSISSRGYTF
TRBJ1-2,few,TRBV28,.,TGTGCCAGCAGTACGAAGGGTTATGGCTACACCTTC,CASSTKGYGYTF
TRBJ2-3,.,TRBV15,.,TGTGCCACCAGCAGAGTCGGACAGCGCCCGAGCCCAGATACGCAGTATTTT,CATSRVGQRPSPDTQYF
TRBJ1-1,.,TRBV12-3/TRBV12-4,.,TGTGCCAGCAGTTTAGCCAGGGTGGCCTTCTTT,CASSLARVAFF
TRBJ1-2,.,TRBV29-1,.,TGCAGCGTGGAGAGCCGGGACGGAAACTATGGCTACACCTTC,CSVESRDGNYGYTF
TRBJ2-1,few,TRBV4-3,TRBD1,TGCGCCAGCAGCCAAGAGCTGAAGGGGGCGCACAATGAGCAGTTCTTC,CASSQELKGAHNEQFF
TRBJ2-1,few,TRBV7-2,TRBD2,TGTGCCAGCAGCCTTTACCAAGCGGGGAACAATGAGCAGTTCTTC,CASSLYQAGNNEQFF
TRBJ2-1,many,TRBV7-8,TRBD2,TGTGCCAGCAGCTACAGGGGACTAGCGGGAGTTTATGAGCAGTTCTTC,CASSYRGLAGVYEQFF
TRBJ1-2,few,TRBV4-1,.,TGCGCCAGCAGCGAAACGGACGGATGGGCTGGCTACACCTTC,CASSETDGWAGYTF
TRBJ2-2,few,TRBV12-3/TRBV12-4,.,TGTGCCAGCAGTTCCCTTCTGAGCGGAAATAACACCGGGGAGCTGTTTTTT,CASSSLLSGNNTGELFF
TRBJ1-5,many,TRBV7-9,.,TGTGCCAGCAGCTTAGGTAGGGGTCAGGGGATACAGCCCCAGCATTTT,CASSLGRGQGIQPQHF
TRBJ2-1,.,TRBV7-8,.,TGTGCCAGCCGAGGGGGCGGGGCATACAATGAGCAGTTCTTC,CASRGGGAYNEQFF
TRBJ2-5,.,TRBV7-2,TRBD2,TGTGCCAGCAGCTTACTAGCGGGAGGCTCCCAAGAGACCCAGTACTTC,CASSLLAGGSQETQYF
TRBJ2-3,.,TRBV20-1,TRBD2,TGCAGTGCCCCGACTAGCGGGAGCCCAGATACGCAGTATTTT,CSAPTSGSPDTQYF